One sample yielded the 8 T cell receptor beta chains listed below, sequenced in a study of cytomegalovirus exposure and HLA in healthy donors. The primer mix had 60 Vbeta and 13 Jbeta primers. Data came from immunoSEQ multiplex PCR; TCRdb stores just in-frame clones and leaves some out. The specimen's table records about 55,000 clones. The sequenced material came from PBMCs. These receptors all come from a man between 50 and 59 years old in good health and CMV-seropositive.

This rearrangement joins TRBV5-1 to TRBJ2-2, with TRBD2 matching 13 bases. With V trimmed by 4 bases and J by 5 bases, 5 bases remained unmatched. The CDR3 runs 16 residues. Germline CDR1 and CDR2: SGHRS and YFSETQ. CDR3 amino acids: CASSPRTSGSTGELFF. In nucleotides, the CDR3 is TGCGCCAGCAGCCCGCGGACTAGCGGGAGTACCGGGGAGCTGTTTTTT. The full variable domain, rest sourced from reference TRBV5-1 and TRBJ2-2, is KAGVTQTPRYLIKTRGQQVTLSCSPISGHRSVSWYQQTPGQGLQFLFEYFSETQRNKGNFPGRFSGRQFSNSRSEMNVSTLELGDSALYLCASSPRTSGSTGELFFGEGSRLTVL.

J is TRBJ1-3 and V is TRBV5-3, with a tentative D call TRBD1 (6 bases). TRBV5-3 is an open reading frame whose function is uncertain. The CDR3 contains 16 residues. Trimming pared 4 bases from V and 3 bases from J, leaving 17 bases between. CDR3 in amino acids: CARSTPRRGNGNTIYF. CDR3 nucleotides: TGTGCCAGAAGCACTCCTCGCAGGGGTAATGGAAACACCATATATTTT.

CDR3 sequence (DNA): TGCAGCGTTGGAGGGAGCGCTAATGAAAAACTGTTTTTT. Its protein is CSVGGSANEKLFF. The chain combines TRBV29-1 with TRBJ1-4; no firm D call. Germline assignment: CDR1 SQVTM and CDR2 ANQGSEA. Trimming stripped 4 bases from V and 3 bases from J, with 9 bases between. The CDR3 is made up of 13 amino acids.

The chain carries TRBV4-1 and TRBJ2-3; 10 bases match TRBD2. Per the germline V gene, CDR1 is MGHRA and CDR2 is YSYEKL. This CDR3 is 20 amino acids long. V lost 0 bases, J lost 2 bases, and 14 bases stayed unmatched. The CDR3 nucleotides are TGCGCCAGCAGCCAAGATCGCGGAGCGGGGGGGTCTAGACTCACAGATACGCAGTATTTT. Its protein product is CASSQDRGAGGSRLTDTQYF.

The J gene is TRBJ1-3, the V gene TRBV6-6; D is unclear. Germline V gene lookup returns CDR1 MNHNY and CDR2 SVGAGI (reference sequence). This CDR3 has 15 amino acids. V lost 5 bases and J 3 bases, leaving 14 bases between the germline ends. In DNA, the CDR3 is TGTGCCAGCAGTGCCTTGGGAGGTTTTGGAAACACCATATATTTT. It encodes CASSALGGFGNTIYF.

V gene TRBV29-1 combines with J gene TRBJ2-1, with 14 bases matching TRBD2. J lost 3 bases, V lost 3 bases, and 1 base had no gene match. Per germline, CDR1 SQVTM and CDR2 ANQGSEA. This CDR3 has 15 amino acids. The CDR3 DNA sequence: TGCAGCGTTGAGGGACTAGCGGGAGACTACAATGAGCAGTTCTTC. Residues: CSVEGLAGDYNEQFF.

Worth noting for this clone: Other DNA variants within this sample encode the same CDR3. V and J are TRBV5-1 and TRBJ1-1, with 8 bases aligning to TRBD1. Trimming at V came to 2 bases and at J to 5 bases, leaving 5 bases not matched to a gene. Per germline, CDR1 SGHRS and CDR2 YFSETQ. The CDR3 has 14 amino acids. The CDR3 DNA reads TGCGCCAGCAGCTTAGGACAGGGAGGGACTGAAGCTTTCTTT. Its protein product is CASSLGQGGTEAFF.

The chain is built from TRBV11-2 and TRBJ2-5; D is possibly TRBD2 (5 bases). CDR3 length equals 14 residues. Deletions cut 0 bases from V and 4 bases from J, with 9 bases between. Germline V gene lookup returns CDR1 SGHAT and CDR2 FQNNGV. CDR3 in DNA: TGTGCCAGCAGCTTAGAGCCTAGCACAGAGACCCAGTACTTC. This encodes CASSLEPSTETQYF.